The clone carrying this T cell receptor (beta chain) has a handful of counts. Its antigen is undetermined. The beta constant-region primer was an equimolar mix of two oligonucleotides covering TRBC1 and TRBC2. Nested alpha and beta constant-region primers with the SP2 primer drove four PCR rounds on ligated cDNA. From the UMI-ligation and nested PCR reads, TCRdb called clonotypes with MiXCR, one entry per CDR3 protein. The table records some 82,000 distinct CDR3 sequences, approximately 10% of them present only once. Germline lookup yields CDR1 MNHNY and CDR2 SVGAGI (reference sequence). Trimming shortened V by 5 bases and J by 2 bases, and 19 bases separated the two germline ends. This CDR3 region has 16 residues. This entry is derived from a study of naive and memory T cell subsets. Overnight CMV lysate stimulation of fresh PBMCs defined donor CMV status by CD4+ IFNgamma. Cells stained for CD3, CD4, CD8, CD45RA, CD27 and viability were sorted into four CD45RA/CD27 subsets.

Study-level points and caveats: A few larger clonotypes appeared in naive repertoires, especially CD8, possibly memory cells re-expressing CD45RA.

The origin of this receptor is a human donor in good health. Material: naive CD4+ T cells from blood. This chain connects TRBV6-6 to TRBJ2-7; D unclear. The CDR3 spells CASSDGNRRATYEQYF. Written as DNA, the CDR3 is TGTGCCAGCAGTGACGGTAATCGGAGAGCGACCTACGAGCAGTACTTC.